The rows below give T cell receptor beta chains drawn from one sample of a study of blood T cell repertoires in COVID-19. The protocol was immunoSEQ multiplex PCR, while the TCRdb copy is restricted to in-frame clones and leaves out a portion. The table has 200,000 to 300,000 clones, about 90% seen once; the top ten hold 3% to 4%. Specimen: peripheral blood. These receptors all come from a woman between 40 and 55 years old with acute or convalescent COVID-19. The conserved cysteine and the conserved F or W are not part of the CDR3 here.

v_gene: TRBV19
j_gene: TRBJ1-2
CDR3aa: ASSFLSGRGRSKDGYT

v_gene: TRBV19
j_gene: TRBJ1-5
CDR3aa: ASSSGEGIGREPQH

v_gene: TRBV5-1
j_gene: TRBJ1-2
CDR3aa: ASSTRTVDGYT

v_gene: TRBV5-6
j_gene: TRBJ1-1
CDR3aa: ASSGRTGALEAF

v_gene: TRBV7-2
j_gene: TRBJ1-2
CDR3aa: ASSSRQGYGYT

v_gene: TRBV2
j_gene: TRBJ2-2
CDR3aa: ASRRDDTNTGELF

v_gene: TRBV19
j_gene: TRBJ1-1
CDR3aa: ASSIDLGVTEAF

v_gene: TRBV5-1
j_gene: TRBJ1-2
CDR3aa: ASSFTGADGYT

v_gene: TRBV6-5
j_gene: TRBJ2-3
CDR3aa: ASSRGRSTDTQY

v_gene: TRBV5-1
j_gene: TRBJ1-2
CDR3aa: ASSLVRAGGYT

v_gene: TRBV7-2
j_gene: TRBJ2-1
CDR3aa: ASSLGLTSGDVF

v_gene: TRBV6-5
j_gene: TRBJ1-2
CDR3aa: ASLFPGQRYGYT

v_gene: TRBV9
j_gene: TRBJ2-3
CDR3aa: ASSVGTKSTDTQY

v_gene: TRBV7-6
j_gene: TRBJ1-3
CDR3aa: ASSSLSSRNTIY

v_gene: TRBV29-1
j_gene: TRBJ2-5
CDR3aa: SVSGLSGETQY

v_gene: TRBV10-3
j_gene: TRBJ2-5
CDR3aa: AISDGQGGETQY

v_gene: TRBV18
j_gene: TRBJ1-3
CDR3aa: ASALQGSSGNTIY

v_gene: TRBV5-4
j_gene: TRBJ1-1
CDR3aa: ASSFEGGTEAF

v_gene: TRBV5-1
j_gene: TRBJ1-4
CDR3aa: ASSDWGQGRGIGHEKLF

v_gene: TRBV10-3
j_gene: TRBJ2-3
CDR3aa: AISPSAGGPNAQY

v_gene: TRBV11-1
j_gene: TRBJ1-1
CDR3aa: ASSSPPGQGNTEAF

v_gene: TRBV18
j_gene: TRBJ1-2
CDR3aa: ASSPPSTGNYGYT

v_gene: TRBV30
j_gene: TRBJ2-1
CDR3aa: AWSRSNEQF

v_gene: TRBV5-1
j_gene: TRBJ2-2
CDR3aa: ASSLRVNTGELF

v_gene: TRBV7-8
j_gene: TRBJ2-1
CDR3aa: ASSSVTRDYNEQF

v_gene: TRBV12-3/TRBV12-4
j_gene: TRBJ1-2
CDR3aa: AIRPETGYGYT

v_gene: TRBV4-1
j_gene: TRBJ2-5
CDR3aa: ASSQVAGGLETQY

v_gene: TRBV19
j_gene: TRBJ1-4
CDR3aa: ASMGTGYGEKLF

v_gene: TRBV2
j_gene: TRBJ1-5
CDR3aa: ASSEKEQSNQPQH